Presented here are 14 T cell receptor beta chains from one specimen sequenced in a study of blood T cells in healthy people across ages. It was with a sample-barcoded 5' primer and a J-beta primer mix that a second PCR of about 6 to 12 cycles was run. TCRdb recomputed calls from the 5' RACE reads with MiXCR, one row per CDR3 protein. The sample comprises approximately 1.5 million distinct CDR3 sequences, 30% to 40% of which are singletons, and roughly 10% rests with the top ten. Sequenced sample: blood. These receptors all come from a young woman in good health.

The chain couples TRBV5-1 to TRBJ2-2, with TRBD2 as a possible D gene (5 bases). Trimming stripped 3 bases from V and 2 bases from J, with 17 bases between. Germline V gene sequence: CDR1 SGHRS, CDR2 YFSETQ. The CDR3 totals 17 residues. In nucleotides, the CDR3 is TGCGCCAGCAGCTGGACTCCCCCAGGTCGAAACACCGGGGAGCTGTTTTTT. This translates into CASSWTPPGRNTGELFF.

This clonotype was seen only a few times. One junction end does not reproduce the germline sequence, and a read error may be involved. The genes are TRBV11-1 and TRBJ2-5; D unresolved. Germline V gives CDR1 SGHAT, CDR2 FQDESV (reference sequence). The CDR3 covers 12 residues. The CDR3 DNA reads TGTGCCAGCAGCTTAGACACGGTCACCCCGTACTTC. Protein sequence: CASSLDTVTPYF.

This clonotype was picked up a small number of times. CDR3 loop: CASSVPAGGFTDTQYF. In DNA form, the CDR3 reads TGTGCCAGCAGCGTTCCAGCGGGGGGATTCACAGATACGCAGTATTTT. V usage is TRBV9 and J usage is TRBJ2-3; 9 bases map to TRBD2. J lost 2 bases, V lost 2 bases, and 6 bases had no gene match. The CDR3 has 16 residues. Germline V gene lookup returns CDR1 SGDLS and CDR2 YYNGEE.

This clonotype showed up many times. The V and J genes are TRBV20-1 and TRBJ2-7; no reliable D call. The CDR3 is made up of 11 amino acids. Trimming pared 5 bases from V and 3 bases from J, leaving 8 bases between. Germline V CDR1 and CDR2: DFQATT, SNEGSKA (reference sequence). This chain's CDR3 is CSALNNYEQYF. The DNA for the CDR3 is TGCAGTGCTTTAAATAACTACGAGCAGTACTTC.

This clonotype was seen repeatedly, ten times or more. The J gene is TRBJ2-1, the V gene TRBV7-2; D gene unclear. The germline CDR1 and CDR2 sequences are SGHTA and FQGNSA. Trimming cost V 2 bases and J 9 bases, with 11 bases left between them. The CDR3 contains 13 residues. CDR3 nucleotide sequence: TGTGCCAGCAGCTTAACCGCGGTCGGTGAGCAGTTCTTC. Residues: CASSLTAVGEQFF.

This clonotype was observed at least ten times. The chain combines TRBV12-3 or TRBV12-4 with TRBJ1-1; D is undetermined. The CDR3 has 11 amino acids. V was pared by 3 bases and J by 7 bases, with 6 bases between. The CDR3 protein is CASSLKHEAFF. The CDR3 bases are TGTGCCAGCAGTTTGAAGCATGAAGCTTTCTTT.

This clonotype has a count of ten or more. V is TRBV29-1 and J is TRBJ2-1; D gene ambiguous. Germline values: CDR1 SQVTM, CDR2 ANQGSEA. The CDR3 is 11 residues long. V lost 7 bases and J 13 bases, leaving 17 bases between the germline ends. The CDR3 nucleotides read TGCAGCGCCCACAATTCAGGTCCCCAGTTCTTC. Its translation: CSAHNSGPQFF.

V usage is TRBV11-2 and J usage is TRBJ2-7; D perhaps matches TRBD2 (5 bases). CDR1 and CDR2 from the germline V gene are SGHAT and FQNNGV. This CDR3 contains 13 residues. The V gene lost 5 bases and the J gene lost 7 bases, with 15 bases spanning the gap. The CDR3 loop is CASSPGSGWEQYF. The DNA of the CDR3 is TGTGCCAGCAGCCCCGGGTCGGGGTGGGAGCAGTACTTC.

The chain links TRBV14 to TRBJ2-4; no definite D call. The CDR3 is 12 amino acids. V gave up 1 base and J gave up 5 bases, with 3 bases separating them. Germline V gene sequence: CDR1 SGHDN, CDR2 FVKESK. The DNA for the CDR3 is TGTGCCAGCAGCCAAGTCCAAAACATTCAGTACTTC. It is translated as CASSQVQNIQYF.

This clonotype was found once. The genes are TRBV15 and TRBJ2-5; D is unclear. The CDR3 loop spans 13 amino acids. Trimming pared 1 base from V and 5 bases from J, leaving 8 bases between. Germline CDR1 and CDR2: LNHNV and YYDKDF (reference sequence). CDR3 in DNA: TGTGCCACCAGCAGAGTACTGGGTGAGACCCAGTACTTC. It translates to CATSRVLGETQYF.

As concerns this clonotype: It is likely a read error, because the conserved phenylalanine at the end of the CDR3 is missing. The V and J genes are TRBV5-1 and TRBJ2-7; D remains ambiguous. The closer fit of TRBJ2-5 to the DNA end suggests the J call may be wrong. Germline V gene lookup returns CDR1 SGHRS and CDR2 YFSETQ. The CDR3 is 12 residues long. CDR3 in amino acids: CASSFGLETQYC. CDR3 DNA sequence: TGCGCCAGCAGCTTTGGTCTGGAGACCCAGTACTGC.

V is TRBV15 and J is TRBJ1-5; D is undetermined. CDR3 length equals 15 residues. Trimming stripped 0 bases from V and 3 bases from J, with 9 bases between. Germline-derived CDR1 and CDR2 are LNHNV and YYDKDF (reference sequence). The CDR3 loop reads CATSRDPSYNQPQHF. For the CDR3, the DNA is TGTGCCACCAGCAGAGACCCGAGTTACAATCAGCCCCAGCATTTT. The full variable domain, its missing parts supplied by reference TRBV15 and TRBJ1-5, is DAMVIQNPRYQVTQFGKPVTLSCSQTLNHNVMYWYQQKSSQAPKLLFHYYDKDFNNEADTPDNFQSRRPNTSFCFLDIRSPGLGDTAMYLCATSRDPSYNQPQHFGDGTRLSIL.

The CDR3 nucleotides read TGTGCCAGCAGTTTACCGGAGTCGATAGGACCTAATAGGTTCTTC. Amino acids: CASSLPESIGPNRFF. The rearrangement uses TRBV28 and TRBJ2-1; D unresolved. This CDR3 is built from 15 residues. The V gene lost 2 bases and the J gene lost 15 bases, with 23 bases spanning the gap. Germline CDR1 MDHEN, CDR2 SYDVKM.

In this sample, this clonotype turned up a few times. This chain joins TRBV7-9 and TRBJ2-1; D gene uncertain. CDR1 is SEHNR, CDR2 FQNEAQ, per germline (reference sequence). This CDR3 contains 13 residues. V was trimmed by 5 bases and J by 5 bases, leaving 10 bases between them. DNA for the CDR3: TGTGCCAGCAGCCAAACGGAAAACAATGAGCAGTTCTTC. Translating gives CASSQTENNEQFF.